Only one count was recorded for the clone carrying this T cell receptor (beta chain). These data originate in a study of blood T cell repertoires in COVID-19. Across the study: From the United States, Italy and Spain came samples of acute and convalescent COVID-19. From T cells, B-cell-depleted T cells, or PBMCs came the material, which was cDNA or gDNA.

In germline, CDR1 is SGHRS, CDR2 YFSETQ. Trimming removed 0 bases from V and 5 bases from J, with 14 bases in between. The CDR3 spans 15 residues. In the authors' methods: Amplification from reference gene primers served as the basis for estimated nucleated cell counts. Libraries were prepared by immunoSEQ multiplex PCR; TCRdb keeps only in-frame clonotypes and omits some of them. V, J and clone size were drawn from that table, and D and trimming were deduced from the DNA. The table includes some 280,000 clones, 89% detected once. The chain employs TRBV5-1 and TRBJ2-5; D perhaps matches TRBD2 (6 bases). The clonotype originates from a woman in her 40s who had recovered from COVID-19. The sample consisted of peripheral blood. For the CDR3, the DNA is TGCGCCAGCAGCTTGGCCACGGGAGAGGCGGAGACCCAGTACTTC. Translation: CASSLATGEAETQYF.